What follows are 3 T cell receptor beta chains derived from one specimen sequenced in a study of blood T cell repertoires in COVID-19. Some clones are missing from TCRdb's copy, which holds only in-frame ones; the method was immunoSEQ multiplex PCR. The sample carries 130,000 to 150,000 clones, over 60% recorded once. Source material: peripheral blood. The source of these receptors is an elderly man with acute or convalescent COVID-19.

This clone appeared a few times. The chain links TRBV10-3 to TRBJ1-2, with no clear D. Trimming removed 6 bases from V and 8 bases from J, with 19 bases in between. Germline CDR1 ENHRY, CDR2 SYGVKD. The length of the CDR3 is 14 residues. CDR3 region: CAISPQASDGGYTF. The CDR3 DNA sequence: TGTGCCATCAGCCCACAAGCTTCCGACGGGGGCTACACCTTC.

This chain joins TRBV5-1 and TRBJ2-2; 10 nucleotides align to TRBD1. The V and J ends lost 4 bases and 2 bases, in that order; junction bases with no gene match: 2. The CDR3 runs 15 residues. Germline loops: CDR1 SGHRS, CDR2 YFSETQ. DNA for the CDR3: TGCGCCAGCAGCAGACAGGGGGCCAACACCGGGGAGCTGTTTTTT. This translates into CASSRQGANTGELFF. The full variable domain, with the rest looked up from reference TRBV5-1 and TRBJ2-2, is KAGVTQTPRYLIKTRGQQVTLSCSPISGHRSVSWYQQTPGQGLQFLFEYFSETQRNKGNFPGRFSGRQFSNSRSEMNVSTLELGDSALYLCASSRQGANTGELFFGEGSRLTVL.

The chain has TRBV5-6 and TRBJ2-1; D is possibly TRBD1 (5 bases). The CDR3 length is 15 residues. V dropped 2 bases and J dropped 4 bases, with 13 bases sitting between them. CDR1 and CDR2 (germline): SGHDT, YYEEEE. DNA of the CDR3: TGTGCCAGCAGCTTAGGGCAGGGAACATACAATGAGCAGTTCTTC. Protein sequence: CASSLGQGTYNEQFF.